These 4 T cell receptor beta chains share one sample of origin, sequenced in a study of blood T cell repertoires in COVID-19. Data came from immunoSEQ multiplex PCR; TCRdb stores just in-frame clones and leaves some out. Found here are roughly 250,000 clones, 85% to 90% of them singletons; the top ten hold less than 15%. The material sequenced was peripheral blood. The receptors come from a woman between 25 and 40 years old with COVID-19, enrolled during active disease.

The rearrangement links TRBV3-1 (or the pseudogene TRBV3-2) to TRBJ2-5; 13 bases agree with TRBD2. V was pared by 4 bases and J by 3 bases, with 11 bases of the junction left unmatched. CDR1 and CDR2 (germline): LGHDT, YNNKEL (reference sequence). The CDR3 totals 18 residues. This CDR3 is CASSPQLGLAGLEETQYF. The CDR3 DNA follows: TGTGCCAGCAGCCCCCAGCTGGGACTAGCGGGGCTCGAAGAGACCCAGTACTTC.

The CDR3 here is CASSSRLAGGQSSYEQYF. DNA for the CDR3: TGTGCCAGCAGCTCCAGACTAGCGGGGGGCCAAAGCTCCTACGAGCAGTACTTC. V is TRBV7-6 and J is TRBJ2-7; 13 nucleotides line up with TRBD2. V lost 4 bases, J lost 0 bases, and 9 bases stayed unmatched. The CDR3 runs 18 residues. CDR1 and CDR2 (germline): SGHVS, FNYEAQ.

A few counts support this clone. The chain combines TRBV5-6 with TRBJ2-5, with TRBD2 identical over 7 bases. V lost 2 bases to trimming and J lost 5 bases; unmatched junction nucleotides: 9. Germline V lookup: CDR1 SGHDT, CDR2 YYEEEE. The CDR3 contains 15 residues. The CDR3 nucleotides are TGTGCCAGCAGCTTTGGGTTGGGGGGAGGGGAGACCCAGTACTTC. It yields the protein CASSFGLGGGETQYF.

The chain links TRBV5-4 to TRBJ2-2; 10 bases fit TRBD2. This CDR3 has 16 amino acids. The junction had 9 bases not matched to a gene; V was cut back by 6 bases and J by 4 bases. Germline CDR1 is SGHNT and CDR2 is YYREEE (reference sequence). The CDR3 loop is CASIPEAGGSTGELFF. CDR3 sequence (DNA): TGTGCCAGCATCCCTGAAGCGGGGGGGTCCACCGGGGAGCTGTTTTTT.